This T cell receptor beta chain comes out of a study of CD8 T cells in ankylosing spondylitis (TCRdb year 2017). Broadly, across the study: To find TCR variants linked to disease, the study profiled T cell receptor beta repertoires in ankylosing spondylitis patients and healthy donors. Peripheral blood was sampled, and synovial fluid was additionally collected from ankylosing spondylitis patients. In total, the full study cohort was made up of 95 to 110 healthy donors and about two dozen ankylosing spondylitis patients.

The germline V gene encodes CDR1 SGHRS and CDR2 YFSETQ. Inclusive of the bounding cysteine and phenylalanine, the CDR3 is 12 residues long. Only the CDR3 DNA stays, 36 bases, in frame from base 1. TCRdb records Illumina HiSeq 2500 as the sequencer. Quantitative 5'-RACE with molecular barcodes was the method used to prepare the TCR beta libraries. In the authors' own workflow: Disease-linked TCR variants were identified with a new computational method built on a probabilistic model of VDJ rearrangement. TCRdb took the public reads, trimmed them with fastp at Q25, ran MiXCR for clone calling and kept in-frame beta chains. A single entry per CDR3 protein holds the most common genes and DNA from its merged rows. The V and J calls were determined by TCRdb, not by the authors. This sample gives about 220,000 distinct CDR3 sequences in total; over 9.5% of them show up just once. The ten largest clones capture around a fifth of the sample.

This clonotype was found many times. Its antigen target is currently unknown. The junction and the germline gene differ at one end; a read error may be behind it. Findings and caveats that apply to the study as a whole: Some of the motif variants had been reported before in the synovial fluid and blood of reactive arthritis patients, a finding that suggests common disease-initiation mechanisms. In peripheral blood, the disease-linked clones were found at relatively low frequencies and had a CD8+ phenotype. Blood from ankylosing spondylitis patients appeared to be characterized by a TCR beta motif composed of under 10 highly homologous amino acid variants. According to the report, matched synovial fluid samples from ankylosing spondylitis patients were significantly enriched for the disease-linked clones.

Sequencing was carried out using blood, either unsorted or a sorted T cell fraction (not recorded which). Recombination connected TRBV5-1 to TRBJ1-4, with TRBD1 tentatively as D gene (5 bases match). The receptor's source is a male donor with ankylosing spondylitis or in good health (not recorded which). The DNA is TGCGCCAGCCGCTTTGGGGACGAAAAACTGTTTTTT. Its product reads: CASRFGDEKLFF.